The 4 T cell receptor beta chains below come from one sample, sequenced in a study of stem cell transplantation in POMP-related autoinflammatory disease listed by TCRdb under 2021. The sample's time point, from its label and the paper: after hematopoietic stem cell transplant. Libraries were prepared through the immunoSEQ multiplex PCR assay. TCRdb's version of the immuneACCESS table is confined to in-frame rearrangements and falls short of the full clone set. An unresolved V gene accounts for under half of the shortfall where checked; the remainder is of unknown origin. Recorded for this sample are roughly 68,000 clones; under 95% of them occurred a single time. The ten biggest clones cover about 0.66% of the sample. The sample consisted of CD4+ T cells from PBMCs, taken after stem cell transplantation. The receptors here all came from a human patient with POMP-related autoinflammation and immune dysregulation (PRAID). After a transplant, some T cells may be of graft donor origin.

This chain uses TRBV6-6 with TRBJ1-3; D is uncertain. Trimming stripped 2 bases from V and 0 bases from J, with 11 bases between. Germline V gene data show CDR1 as MNHNY and CDR2 as SVGAGI (reference sequence). CDR3 length equals 16 residues. In DNA form, the CDR3 reads TGTGCCAGCAGTTACAGCTCCATCTCCTCTGGAAACACCATATATTTT. Residues: CASSYSSISSGNTIYF.

The chain uses TRBV20-1 and TRBJ1-5; D is unresolved. CDR1 is DFQATT, CDR2 SNEGSKA, per germline (reference sequence). The CDR3 covers 12 residues. Trimming removed 3 bases from V and 2 bases from J, with 5 bases in between. CDR3 nucleotide sequence: TGCAGTGCTAGTAGCGGCAATCAGCCCCAGCATTTT. Its protein product is CSASSGNQPQHF.

The chain couples TRBV5-1 to TRBJ2-2; 9 nucleotides line up with TRBD2. Trimming at V came to 1 base and at J to 3 bases, leaving 4 bases not matched to a gene. Germline values: CDR1 SGHRS, CDR2 YFSETQ. The CDR3 extends over 16 amino acids. In DNA, the CDR3 is TGCGCCAGCAGCTTGTTAGCGGGGGATTACACCGGGGAGCTGTTTTTT. Amino acid sequence: CASSLLAGDYTGELFF. Using reference TRBV5-1 and TRBJ2-2 for the parts outside the CDR3, the full variable domain is KAGVTQTPRYLIKTRGQQVTLSCSPISGHRSVSWYQQTPGQGLQFLFEYFSETQRNKGNFPGRFSGRQFSNSRSEMNVSTLELGDSALYLCASSLLAGDYTGELFFGEGSRLTVL.

The CDR3 loop reads CASSPGWTGNTEAFF. The CDR3 DNA reads TGTGCCAGCTCACCAGGGTGGACAGGGAACACTGAAGCTTTCTTT. The V gene is TRBV18, the J gene TRBJ1-1, with TRBD1 matching 7 bases. The CDR3 extends over 15 amino acids. Losses at the gene ends were 2 bases for V and 1 base for J; bases not matched to a gene: 4. Per the germline V gene, CDR1 is KGHSH and CDR2 is LQKENI. Using reference TRBV18 and TRBJ1-1 for the parts outside the CDR3, the full variable domain is NAGVMQNPRHLVRRRGQEARLRCSPMKGHSHVYWYRQLPEEGLKFMVYLQKENIIDESGMPKERFSAEFPKEGPSILRIQQVVRGDSAAYFCASSPGWTGNTEAFFGQGTRLTVV.